This TCR beta chain was captured by sequencing in a study of OX40 agonist ivuxolimab in advanced cancers. Findings and caveats of the study: At doses 0.1 to 3.0 mg/kg, CD4+ and CD8+ clones expanded.

The method was immunoSEQ multiplex PCR; TCRdb's version includes in-frame clones alone and lacks a portion of them. Altogether around 15,000 clones are present, 85% to 95% being singletons, with the ten largest covering 7.2%. Regarding this clone: What it binds is unknown.

There are 15 residues in the CDR3. Germline-derived CDR1 and CDR2 are MNHEY and SMNVEV (reference sequence). The V gene end was trimmed by 2 bases and the J gene end by 0 bases; junction bases not matched to a gene: 2. The rearrangement links TRBV27 to TRBJ1-1, with 8 bases identical to TRBD1. The clonotype originates from an adult with an advanced solid tumor such as melanoma, head and neck, liver or kidney cancer. The material was CD4+ or CD8+ T cells sorted from blood, obtained in a trial of the OX40 agonist ivuxolimab. In nucleotides, the CDR3 is TGTGCCAGCAGTTTAGGGACAGGCCTGAACACTGAAGCTTTCTTT. This sequence encodes CASSLGTGLNTEAFF.